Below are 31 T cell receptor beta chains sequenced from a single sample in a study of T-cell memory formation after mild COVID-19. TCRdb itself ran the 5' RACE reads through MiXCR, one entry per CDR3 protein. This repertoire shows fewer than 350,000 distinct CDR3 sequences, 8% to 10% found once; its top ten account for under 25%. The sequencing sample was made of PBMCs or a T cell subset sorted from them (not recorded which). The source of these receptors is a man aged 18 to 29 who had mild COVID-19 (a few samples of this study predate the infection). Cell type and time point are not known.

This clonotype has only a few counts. The CDR3 coding sequence is TGTGCCAGCAGTTACTTCAGAACAGATACGCAGTATTTT. Protein product: CASSYFRTDTQYF. The chain links TRBV6-2 or TRBV6-3 to TRBJ2-3; D remains ambiguous. The V end lost 1 base, the J end lost 3 bases, and 5 bases lay between the germline ends. The germline CDR1 and CDR2 sequences are MNHEY and SVGEGT. The CDR3 sequence is 13 residues long.

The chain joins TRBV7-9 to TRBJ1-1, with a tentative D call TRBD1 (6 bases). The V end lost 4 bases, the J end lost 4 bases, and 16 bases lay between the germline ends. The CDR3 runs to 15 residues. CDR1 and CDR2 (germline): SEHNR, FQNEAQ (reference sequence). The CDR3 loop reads CASSSRGSLVTEAFF. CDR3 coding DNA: TGTGCCAGCAGCTCTAGGGGGTCCCTAGTCACTGAAGCTTTCTTT.

CDR3 DNA sequence: TGTGCCAGCAGCTTCAGCGGGGCGCGGGGAGAGACCCAGTACTTC. Translation: CASSFSGARGETQYF. V usage is TRBV7-6 and J usage is TRBJ2-5; 7 bases are a match to TRBD2. Germline assignment: CDR1 SGHVS and CDR2 FNYEAQ. Trimming cost V 3 bases and J 4 bases; bases outside gene matches: 8. The CDR3 is 15 amino acids.

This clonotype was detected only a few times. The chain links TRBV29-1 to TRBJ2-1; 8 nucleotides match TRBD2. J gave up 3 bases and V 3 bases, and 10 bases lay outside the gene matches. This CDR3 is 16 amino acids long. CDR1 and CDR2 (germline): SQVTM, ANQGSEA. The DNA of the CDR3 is TGCAGCGTTGATGGACTAGCCGTATCCCTCTACAATGAGCAGTTCTTC. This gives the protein CSVDGLAVSLYNEQFF.

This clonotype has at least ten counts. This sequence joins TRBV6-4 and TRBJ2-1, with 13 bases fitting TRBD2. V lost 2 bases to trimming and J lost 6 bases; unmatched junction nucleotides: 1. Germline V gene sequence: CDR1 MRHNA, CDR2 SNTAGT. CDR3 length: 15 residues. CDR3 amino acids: CASSDTSGGANEQFF. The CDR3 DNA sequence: TGTGCCAGCAGTGACACTAGCGGGGGGGCCAATGAGCAGTTCTTC.

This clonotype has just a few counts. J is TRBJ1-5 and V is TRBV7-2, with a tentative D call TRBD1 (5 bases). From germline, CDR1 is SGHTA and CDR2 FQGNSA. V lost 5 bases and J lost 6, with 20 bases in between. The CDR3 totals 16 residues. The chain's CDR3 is CASSQAGWGGGQPQHF. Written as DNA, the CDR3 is TGTGCCAGCAGCCAAGCGGGTTGGGGCGGAGGTCAGCCCCAGCATTTT.

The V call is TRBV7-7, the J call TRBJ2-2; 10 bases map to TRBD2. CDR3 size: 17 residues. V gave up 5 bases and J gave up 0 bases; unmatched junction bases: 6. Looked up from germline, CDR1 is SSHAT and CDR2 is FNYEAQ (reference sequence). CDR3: CASSPGLAHANTGELFF. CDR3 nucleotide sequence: TGTGCCAGCAGCCCGGGACTAGCGCATGCGAACACCGGGGAGCTGTTTTTT.

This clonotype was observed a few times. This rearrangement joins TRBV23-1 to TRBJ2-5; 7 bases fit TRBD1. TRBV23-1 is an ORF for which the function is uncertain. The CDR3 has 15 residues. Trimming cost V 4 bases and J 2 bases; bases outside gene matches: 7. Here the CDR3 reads CASSLIWDSQETQYF. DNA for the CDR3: TGCGCCAGCAGTCTAATATGGGACAGTCAAGAGACCCAGTACTTC.

DNA for the CDR3: TGCGCCAGCAGTCCAGCGGGGGCTATGAACACCGGGGAGCTGTTTTTT. Protein product: CASSPAGAMNTGELFF. The chain joins TRBV4-1 to TRBJ2-2, with 8 bases identical to TRBD2. Germline assignment: CDR1 MGHRA and CDR2 YSYEKL. The CDR3 length is 16 residues. The ends lost 6 bases at V and 1 base at J; junction bases unmatched: 7.

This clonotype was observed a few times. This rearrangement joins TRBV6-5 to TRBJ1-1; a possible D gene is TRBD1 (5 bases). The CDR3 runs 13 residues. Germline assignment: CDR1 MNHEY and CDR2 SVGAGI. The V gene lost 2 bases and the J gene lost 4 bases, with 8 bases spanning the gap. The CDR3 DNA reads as TGTGCCAGCAGTTACGATAGGGGCACTGAAGCTTTCTTT. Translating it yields CASSYDRGTEAFF.

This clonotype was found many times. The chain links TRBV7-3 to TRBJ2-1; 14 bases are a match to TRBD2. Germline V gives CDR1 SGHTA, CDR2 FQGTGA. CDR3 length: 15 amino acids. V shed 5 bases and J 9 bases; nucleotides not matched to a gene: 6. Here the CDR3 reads CASSLSGTSGGEQFF. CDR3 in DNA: TGTGCCAGCAGCCTGTCCGGGACTAGCGGGGGTGAGCAGTTCTTC. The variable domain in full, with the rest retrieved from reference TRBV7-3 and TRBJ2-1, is GAGVSQTPSNKVTEKGKYVELRCDPISGHTALYWYRQSLGQGPEFLIYFQGTGAADDSGLPNDRFFAVRPEGSVSTLKIQRTERGDSAVYLCASSLSGTSGGEQFFGPGTRLTVL.

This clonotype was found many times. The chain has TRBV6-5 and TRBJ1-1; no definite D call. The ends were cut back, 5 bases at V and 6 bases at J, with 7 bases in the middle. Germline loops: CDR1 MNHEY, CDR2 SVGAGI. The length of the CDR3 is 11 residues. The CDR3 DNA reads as TGTGCCAGCAGTCGCGGCGCTGAAGCTTTCTTT. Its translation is CASSRGAEAFF.

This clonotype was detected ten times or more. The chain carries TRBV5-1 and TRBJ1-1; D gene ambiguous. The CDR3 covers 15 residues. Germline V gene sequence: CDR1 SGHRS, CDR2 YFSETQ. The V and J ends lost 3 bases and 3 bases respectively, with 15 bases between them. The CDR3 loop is CASSSLSPSDTEAFF. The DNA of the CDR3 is TGCGCCAGCAGCTCCCTATCCCCAAGTGACACTGAAGCTTTCTTT.

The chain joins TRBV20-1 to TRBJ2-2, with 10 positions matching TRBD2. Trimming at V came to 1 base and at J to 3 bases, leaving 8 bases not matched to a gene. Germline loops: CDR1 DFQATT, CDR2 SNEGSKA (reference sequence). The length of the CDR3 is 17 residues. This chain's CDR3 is CSARGRSSGGDTGELFF. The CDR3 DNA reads TGCAGTGCTAGAGGTCGGTCTAGCGGGGGCGACACCGGGGAGCTGTTTTTT.

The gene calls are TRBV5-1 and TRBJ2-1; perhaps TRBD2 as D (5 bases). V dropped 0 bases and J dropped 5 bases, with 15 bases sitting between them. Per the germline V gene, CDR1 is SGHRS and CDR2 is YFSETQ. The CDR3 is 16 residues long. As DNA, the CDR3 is TGCGCCAGCAGCTTGGCCGCGGACTCCGGAAACAATGAGCAGTTCTTC. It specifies CASSLAADSGNNEQFF. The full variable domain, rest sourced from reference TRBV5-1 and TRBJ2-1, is KAGVTQTPRYLIKTRGQQVTLSCSPISGHRSVSWYQQTPGQGLQFLFEYFSETQRNKGNFPGRFSGRQFSNSRSEMNVSTLELGDSALYLCASSLAADSGNNEQFFGPGTRLTVL.

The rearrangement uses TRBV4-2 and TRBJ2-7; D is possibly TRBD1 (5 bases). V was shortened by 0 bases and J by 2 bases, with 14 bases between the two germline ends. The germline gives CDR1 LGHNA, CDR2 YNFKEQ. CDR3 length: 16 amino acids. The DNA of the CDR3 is TGTGCCAGCAGCCAAGATGTGTCTTCCAGGGCCTACGAGCAGTACTTC. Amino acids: CASSQDVSSRAYEQYF.

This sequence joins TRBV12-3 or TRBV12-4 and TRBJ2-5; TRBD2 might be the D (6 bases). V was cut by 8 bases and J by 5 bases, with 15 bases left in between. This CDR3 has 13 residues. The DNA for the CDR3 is TGTGCCAGCGGATTGCGGGGCTCCGAGACCCAGTACTTC. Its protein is CASGLRGSETQYF.

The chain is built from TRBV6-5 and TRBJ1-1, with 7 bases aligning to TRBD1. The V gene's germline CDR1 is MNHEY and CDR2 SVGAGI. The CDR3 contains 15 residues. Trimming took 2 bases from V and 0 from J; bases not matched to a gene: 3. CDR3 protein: CASSYRQGLNTEAFF. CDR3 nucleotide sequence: TGTGCCAGCAGTTACCGACAGGGTTTGAACACTGAAGCTTTCTTT.

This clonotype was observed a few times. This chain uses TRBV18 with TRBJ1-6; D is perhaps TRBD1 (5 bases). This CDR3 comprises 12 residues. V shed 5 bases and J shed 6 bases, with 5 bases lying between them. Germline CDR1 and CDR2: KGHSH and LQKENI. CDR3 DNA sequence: TGTGCCAGCTCAGGGGGTAATTCACCCCTCCACTTT. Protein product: CASSGGNSPLHF.

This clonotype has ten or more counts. The CDR3 DNA follows: TGCAGTGCCCACTCCGGGACAGGGCGTTCAGATACGCAGTATTTT. It encodes CSAHSGTGRSDTQYF. This chain links TRBV20-1 with TRBJ2-3, with 9 bases fitting TRBD1. The CDR3 is 15 amino acids. The germline V gene encodes CDR1 DFQATT and CDR2 SNEGSKA (reference sequence). J lost 4 bases, V lost 6 bases, and 11 bases had no gene match.

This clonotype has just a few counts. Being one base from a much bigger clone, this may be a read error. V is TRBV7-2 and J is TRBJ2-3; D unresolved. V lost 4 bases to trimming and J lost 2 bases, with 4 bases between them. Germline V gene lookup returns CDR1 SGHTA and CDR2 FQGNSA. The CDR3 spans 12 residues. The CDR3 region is CASSWHTDTQYF. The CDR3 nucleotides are TGTGCCAGCAGCTGGCACACAGATACGCAGTATTTT.

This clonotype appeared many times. Here the CDR3 DNA reads TGTGCCAGCAGCTTAGGTACTAACCAAGAGACCCAGTACTTC. This sequence encodes CASSLGTNQETQYF. The chain is built from TRBV7-6 and TRBJ2-5, with D unresolved. Germline values: CDR1 SGHVS, CDR2 FNYEAQ. The germline V and J ends were trimmed by 1 base and 0 bases, with 6 bases remaining between them. CDR3 length equals 14 residues.

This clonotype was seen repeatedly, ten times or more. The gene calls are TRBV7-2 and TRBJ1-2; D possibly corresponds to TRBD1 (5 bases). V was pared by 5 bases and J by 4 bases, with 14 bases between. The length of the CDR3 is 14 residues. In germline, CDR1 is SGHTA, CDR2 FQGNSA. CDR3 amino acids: CASSLDGGTYGYTF. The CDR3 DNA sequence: TGTGCCAGCAGCCTCGACGGGGGTACCTATGGCTACACCTTC. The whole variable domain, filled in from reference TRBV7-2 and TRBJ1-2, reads GAGVSQSPSNKVTEKGKDVELRCDPISGHTALYWYRQSLGQGLEFLIYFQGNSAPDKSGLPSDRFSAERTGGSVSTLTIQRTQQEDSAVYLCASSLDGGTYGYTFGSGTRLTVV.

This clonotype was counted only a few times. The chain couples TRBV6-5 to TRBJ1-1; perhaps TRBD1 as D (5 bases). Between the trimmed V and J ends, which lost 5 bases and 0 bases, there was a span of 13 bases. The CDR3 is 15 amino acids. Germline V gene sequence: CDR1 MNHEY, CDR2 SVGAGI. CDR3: CASSPQGRLNTEAFF. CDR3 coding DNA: TGTGCCAGCAGTCCCCAGGGACGGTTGAACACTGAAGCTTTCTTT.

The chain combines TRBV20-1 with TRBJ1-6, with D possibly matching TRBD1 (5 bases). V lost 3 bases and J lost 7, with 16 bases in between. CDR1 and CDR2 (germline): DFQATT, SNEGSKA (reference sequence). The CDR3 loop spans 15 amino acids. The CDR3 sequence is CSARRSGGENSPLHF. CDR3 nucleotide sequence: TGCAGTGCTAGGCGCTCGGGGGGGGAGAATTCACCCCTCCACTTT.

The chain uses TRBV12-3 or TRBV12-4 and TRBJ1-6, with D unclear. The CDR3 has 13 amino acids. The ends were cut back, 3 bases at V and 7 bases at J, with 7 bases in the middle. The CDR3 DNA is TGTGCCAGCAGTTTTAGGGTAAATTCACCCCTCCACTTT. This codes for CASSFRVNSPLHF.

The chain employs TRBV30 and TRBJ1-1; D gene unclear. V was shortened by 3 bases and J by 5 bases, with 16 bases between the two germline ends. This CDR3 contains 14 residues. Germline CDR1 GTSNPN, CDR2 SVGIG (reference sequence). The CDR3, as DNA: TGTGCCTGGAGGGTGGGAGGGTCGTGGACTGAAGCTTTCTTT. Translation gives CAWRVGGSWTEAFF.

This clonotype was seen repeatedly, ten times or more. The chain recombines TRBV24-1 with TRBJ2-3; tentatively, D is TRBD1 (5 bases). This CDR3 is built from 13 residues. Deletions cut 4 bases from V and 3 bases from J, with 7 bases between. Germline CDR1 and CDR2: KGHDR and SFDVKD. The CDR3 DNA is TGTGCCACCAGTGACCCAGGGACAGATACGCAGTATTTT. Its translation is CATSDPGTDTQYF.

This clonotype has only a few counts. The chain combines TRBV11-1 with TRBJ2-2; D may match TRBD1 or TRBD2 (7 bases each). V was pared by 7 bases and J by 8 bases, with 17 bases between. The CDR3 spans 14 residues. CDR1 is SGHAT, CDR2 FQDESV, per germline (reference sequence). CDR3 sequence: CASIDREGVGELFF. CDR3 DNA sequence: TGTGCCAGCATTGACAGGGAGGGCGTGGGGGAGCTGTTTTTT.

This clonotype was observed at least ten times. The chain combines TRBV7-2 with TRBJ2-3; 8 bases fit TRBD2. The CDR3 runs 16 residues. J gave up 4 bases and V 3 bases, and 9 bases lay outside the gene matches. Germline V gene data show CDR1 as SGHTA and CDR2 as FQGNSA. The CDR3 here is CASSLRVGGVADTQYF. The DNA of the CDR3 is TGTGCCAGCAGCTTGAGAGTCGGGGGGGTCGCAGATACGCAGTATTTT.

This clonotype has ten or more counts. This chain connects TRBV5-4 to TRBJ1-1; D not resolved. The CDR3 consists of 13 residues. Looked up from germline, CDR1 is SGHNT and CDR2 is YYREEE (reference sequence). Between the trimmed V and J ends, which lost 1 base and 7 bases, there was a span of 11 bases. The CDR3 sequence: CASSLYGEREAFF. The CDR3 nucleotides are TGTGCCAGCAGCTTGTACGGGGAACGTGAAGCTTTCTTT. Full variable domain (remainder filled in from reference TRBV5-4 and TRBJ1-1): ETGVTQSPTHLIKTRGQQVTLRCSSQSGHNTVSWYQQALGQGPQFIFQYYREEENGRGNFPPRFSGLQFPNYSSELNVNALELDDSALYLCASSLYGEREAFFGQGTRLTVV.